This TCR beta chain was documented in a study of regulatory T cells in long-lasting Graves disease. This clonotype was seen ten or more times. The antigen is not known. Through Arm-PCR of CDR3 regions and iRepertoire HTBI primers, TCR beta libraries were built. TCRdb reprocessed the multiplex PCR reads with MiXCR, giving one entry per CDR3 protein. The data contain 600,000 to 650,000 distinct CDR3 sequences, under 20% of them singletons. Study-level points and caveats: Newly diagnosed Graves' patients had higher TCR diversity than persistent ones.

The length of the CDR3 is 14 residues. CDR1 LGHDT and CDR2 YNNKEL come from the germline V gene (reference sequence). The junction had 5 bases not matched to a gene; V was cut back by 4 bases and J by 4 bases. Described time point: newly diagnosed GD, antithyroid drugs for less than 3 months. PBMC RNA was the source of the TCR library. These data were also filed under a second study, of T cells in Graves' hyperthyroidism and ophthalmopathy.

The specimen comprised peripheral blood mononuclear cells (PBMCs), sampled at new diagnosis, from a patient treated with antithyroid drugs. This TCR came from a woman in her twenties or thirties with Graves disease. V gene TRBV3-1 combines with J gene TRBJ1-1; 8 bases are shared with TRBD1. The CDR3 protein is CASSLSGGITEAFF. The DNA of the CDR3 is TGTGCCAGCAGCCTTTCAGGGGGCATCACTGAAGCTTTCTTT.